This TCR beta chain came from a study of shared clonotypes between healthy human individuals. Overall study context: The donor pool was made up of a couple of women and a few men aged 18 to 49. CD8 memory received one plate per donor, CD8 naive two, CD4 memory three and CD4 naive three.

Assay: immunoSEQ multiplex PCR; the TCRdb copy retains only in-frame clones and omits some. The repertoire holds under 2,500,000 clones, with about 94% as singletons. Broader study findings: With a few donors compared, around 5.4% of naive CD4 clonotypes were shared.

In the case of this clone: Its antigen is unknown.

Recent acute infections and vaccinations were absent in the healthy HIV-negative adult donors. The CDR3 has 12 residues. CDR1 and CDR2 from the germline V gene are MNHEY and SVGAGI. Trimming removed 3 bases from V and 7 bases from J, with 9 bases in between. The rearrangement uses TRBV6-5 and TRBJ1-1; D gene uncertain. This receptor was taken from a young man in good health. Specimen: naive CD4+ T cells sorted from blood. Subset of the sample: CD45RA+ positively selected. The CDR3 nucleotides read TGTGCCAGCAGTTATCAGGACGGTGAAGCTTTCTTT. Protein sequence: CASSYQDGEAFF.